This T cell receptor (beta chain) was sequenced in a study of shared clonotypes between healthy human individuals. Looking at the study overall: Used for every donor were three CD4 naive, three CD4 memory, two CD8 naive and one CD8 memory plate.

In the naive CD8 group, cells lacked CD45RO and were positively selected for CCR7, so terminally differentiated effector memory CD45RA+ cells were left out. Study-wide results and limits: It was observed that around 5% of naive CD4 clonotypes were shared across a handful of donors.

Every subset had its genomic DNA shared out evenly among several immunoSEQ plates. Original analysis: Filtering differed since immunoSEQ provided only junctions, with no quality scores. Generated by immunoSEQ multiplex PCR, the TCRdb table keeps only in-frame clones and is missing some. The DNA was the basis for D and trimming; V, J and clone size are from that table. The profile shows under 2,000,000 clones, about 95% of them singletons. Concerning this clone: The target antigen is unknown.

The junction had 9 bases not matched to a gene; V was cut back by 5 bases and J by 9 bases. The CDR3 length is 13 residues. Germline CDR1 reads SGHTA; CDR2 reads FQGTGA. This clonotype originated in a man younger than 35 in good health. Sequenced sample: naive CD8+ T cells sorted from blood. The V call is TRBV7-3, the J call TRBJ2-5; 7 nucleotides agree with TRBD2. The CDR3 nucleotides read TGTGCCAGCAGCCCGCTGGGAGGGGAGGCCCAGTACTTC. This sequence encodes CASSPLGGEAQYF.